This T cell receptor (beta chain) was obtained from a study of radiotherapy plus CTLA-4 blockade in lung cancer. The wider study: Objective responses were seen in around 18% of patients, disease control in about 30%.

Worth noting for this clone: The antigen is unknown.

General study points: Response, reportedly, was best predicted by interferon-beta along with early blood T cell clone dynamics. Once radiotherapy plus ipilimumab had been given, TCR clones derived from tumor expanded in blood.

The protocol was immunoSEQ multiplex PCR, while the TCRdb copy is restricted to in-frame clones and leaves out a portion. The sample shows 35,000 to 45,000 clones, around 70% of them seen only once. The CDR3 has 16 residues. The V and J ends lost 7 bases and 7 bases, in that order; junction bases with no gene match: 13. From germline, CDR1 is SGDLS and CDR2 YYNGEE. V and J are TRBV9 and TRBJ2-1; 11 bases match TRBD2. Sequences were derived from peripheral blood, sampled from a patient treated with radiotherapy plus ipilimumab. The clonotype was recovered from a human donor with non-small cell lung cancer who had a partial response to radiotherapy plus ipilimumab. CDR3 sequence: CASGIVAGGDYNEQFF. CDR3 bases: TGTGCCAGCGGGATTGTAGCGGGAGGGGATTATAATGAGCAGTTCTTC.